This T cell receptor (beta chain) originates from a study of regulatory T cells in long-lasting Graves disease. Sequencing libraries for TCR beta were prepared with iRepertoire HTBI primers and Arm-PCR of CDR3 regions. TCRdb itself ran the multiplex PCR reads through MiXCR, one entry per CDR3 protein. The sample lists about 500,000 distinct CDR3 sequences, around 13% seen once, with over 7% in the top ten. V was pared by 3 bases and J by 4 bases, with 6 bases of the junction left unmatched. The CDR3 is 16 residues long. Germline lookup yields CDR1 MGHRA and CDR2 YSYEKL. Sample time point: newly diagnosed GD, antithyroid drugs for less than 3 months. PBMC-derived RNA was used for the TCR library. A further study also used this sample, focusing on T cells in Graves' hyperthyroidism and ophthalmopathy. This second report adds: The primer set for the first-round RT-PCR of the TCR CDR3 was HTBI.

The source is a woman in her 30s with Graves disease. The material was peripheral blood mononuclear cells (PBMCs), obtained at new diagnosis, from a patient treated with antithyroid drugs. The chain carries TRBV4-1 and TRBJ2-1; 10 positions match TRBD1. Here the CDR3 reads CASSHQTGGGYNEQFF. CDR3 bases: TGCGCCAGCAGCCACCAGACAGGGGGCGGGTACAATGAGCAGTTCTTC.